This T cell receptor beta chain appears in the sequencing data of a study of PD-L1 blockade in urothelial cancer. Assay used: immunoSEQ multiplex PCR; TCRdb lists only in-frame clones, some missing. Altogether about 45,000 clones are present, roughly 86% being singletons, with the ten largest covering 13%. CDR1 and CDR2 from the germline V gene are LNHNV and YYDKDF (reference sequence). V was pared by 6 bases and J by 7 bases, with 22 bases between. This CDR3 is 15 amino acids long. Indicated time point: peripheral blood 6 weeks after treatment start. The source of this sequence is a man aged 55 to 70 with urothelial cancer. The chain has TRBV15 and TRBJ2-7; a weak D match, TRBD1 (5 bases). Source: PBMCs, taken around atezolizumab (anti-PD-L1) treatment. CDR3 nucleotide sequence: TGTGCCACCAGTAGGGGCCCGCCTCCTGAAGGTGAGCAGTACTTC. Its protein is CATSRGPPPEGEQYF.